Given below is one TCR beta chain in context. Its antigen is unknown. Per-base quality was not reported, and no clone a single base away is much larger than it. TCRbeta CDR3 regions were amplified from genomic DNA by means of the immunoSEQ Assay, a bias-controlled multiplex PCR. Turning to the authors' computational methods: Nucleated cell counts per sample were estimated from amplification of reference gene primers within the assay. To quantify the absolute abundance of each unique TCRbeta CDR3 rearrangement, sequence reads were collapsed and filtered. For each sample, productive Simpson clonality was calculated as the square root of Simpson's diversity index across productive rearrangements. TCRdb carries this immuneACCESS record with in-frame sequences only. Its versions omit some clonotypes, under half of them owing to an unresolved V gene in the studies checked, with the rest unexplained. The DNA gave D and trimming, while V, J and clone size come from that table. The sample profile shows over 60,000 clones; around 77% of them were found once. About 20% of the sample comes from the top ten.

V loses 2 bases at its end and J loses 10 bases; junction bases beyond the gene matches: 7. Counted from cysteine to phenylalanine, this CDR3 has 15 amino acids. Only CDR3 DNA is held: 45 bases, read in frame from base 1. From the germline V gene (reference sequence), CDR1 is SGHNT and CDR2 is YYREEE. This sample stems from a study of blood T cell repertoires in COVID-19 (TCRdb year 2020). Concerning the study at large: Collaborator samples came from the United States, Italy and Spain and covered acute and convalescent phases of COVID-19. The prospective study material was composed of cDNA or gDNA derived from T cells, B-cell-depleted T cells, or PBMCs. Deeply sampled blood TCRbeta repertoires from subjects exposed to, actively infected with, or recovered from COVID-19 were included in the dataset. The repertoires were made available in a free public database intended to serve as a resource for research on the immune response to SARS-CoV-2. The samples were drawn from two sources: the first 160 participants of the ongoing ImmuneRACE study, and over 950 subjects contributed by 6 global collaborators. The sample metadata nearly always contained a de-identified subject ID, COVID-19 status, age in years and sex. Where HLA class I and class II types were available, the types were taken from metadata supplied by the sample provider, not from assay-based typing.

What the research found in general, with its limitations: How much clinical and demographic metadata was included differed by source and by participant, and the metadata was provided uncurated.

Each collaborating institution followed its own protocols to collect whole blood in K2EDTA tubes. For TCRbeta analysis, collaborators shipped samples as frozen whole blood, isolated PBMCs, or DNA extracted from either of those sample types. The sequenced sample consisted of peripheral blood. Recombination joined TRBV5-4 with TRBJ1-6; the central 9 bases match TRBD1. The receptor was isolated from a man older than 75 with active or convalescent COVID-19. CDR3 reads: CASSFWDRDWSPLHF. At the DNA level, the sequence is TGTGCCAGCAGCTTTTGGGACAGGGATTGGTCACCCCTCCACTTT.